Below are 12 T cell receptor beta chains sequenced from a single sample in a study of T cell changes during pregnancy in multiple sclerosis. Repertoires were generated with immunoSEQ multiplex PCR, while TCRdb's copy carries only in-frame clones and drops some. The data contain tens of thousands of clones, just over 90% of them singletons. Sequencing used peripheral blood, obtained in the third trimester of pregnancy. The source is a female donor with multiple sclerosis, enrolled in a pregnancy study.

CDR3 DNA sequence: TGTGCCAGCAGCCAAGATATAGCGGGATCTTCGGATACGCAGTATTTT. Protein: CASSQDIAGSSDTQYF. The rearrangement joins TRBV7-9 to TRBJ2-3, with 8 bases aligning to TRBD2. The CDR3 has 16 amino acids. The V and J ends lost 5 bases and 6 bases, in that order; junction bases with no gene match: 13. Germline V CDR1 and CDR2: SEHNR, FQNEAQ (reference sequence).

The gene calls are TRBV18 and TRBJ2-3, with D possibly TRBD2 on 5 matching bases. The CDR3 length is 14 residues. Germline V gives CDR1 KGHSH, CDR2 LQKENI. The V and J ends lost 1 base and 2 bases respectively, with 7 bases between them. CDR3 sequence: CASSPQRTTDTQYF. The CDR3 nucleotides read TGTGCCAGCTCACCACAGCGGACCACAGATACGCAGTATTTT.

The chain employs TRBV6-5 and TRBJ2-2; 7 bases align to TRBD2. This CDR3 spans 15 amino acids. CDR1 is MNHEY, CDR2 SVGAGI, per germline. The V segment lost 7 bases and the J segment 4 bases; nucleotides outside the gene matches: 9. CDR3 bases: TGTGCCAGCACCGTGACCGGCGGGAGCACCGGGGAGCTGTTTTTT. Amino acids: CASTVTGGSTGELFF.

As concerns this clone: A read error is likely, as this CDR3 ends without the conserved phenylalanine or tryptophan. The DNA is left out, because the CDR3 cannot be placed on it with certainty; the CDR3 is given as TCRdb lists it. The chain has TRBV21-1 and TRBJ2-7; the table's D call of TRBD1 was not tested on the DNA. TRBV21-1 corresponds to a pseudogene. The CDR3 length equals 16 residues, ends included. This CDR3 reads CASSKALLYWDSSFSR.

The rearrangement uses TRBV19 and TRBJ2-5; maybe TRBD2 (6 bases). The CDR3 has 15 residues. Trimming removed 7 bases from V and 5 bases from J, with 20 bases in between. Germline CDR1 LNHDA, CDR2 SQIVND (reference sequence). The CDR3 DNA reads TGTGCCAGTACCACGCGGGGCAGGGAAGGGGAGACCCAGTACTTC. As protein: CASTTRGREGETQYF.

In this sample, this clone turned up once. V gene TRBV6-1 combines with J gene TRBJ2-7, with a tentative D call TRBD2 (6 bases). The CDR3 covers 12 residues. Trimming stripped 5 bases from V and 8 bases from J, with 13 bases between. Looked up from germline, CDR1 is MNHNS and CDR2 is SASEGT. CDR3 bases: TGTGCCAGCAGTCTTACTAGCTCCCAGCAGTACTTC. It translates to CASSLTSSQQYF.

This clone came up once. Written as DNA, the CDR3 is TGCAGCGTTGAGCGCGGAAACGAGAACACCATATATTTT. Translation gives CSVERGNENTIYF. This chain links TRBV29-1 with TRBJ1-3; D not resolved. The CDR3 sequence is 13 residues long. V lost 3 bases, J lost 7 bases, and 13 bases lay in between. The V gene's germline CDR1 is SQVTM and CDR2 ANQGSEA.

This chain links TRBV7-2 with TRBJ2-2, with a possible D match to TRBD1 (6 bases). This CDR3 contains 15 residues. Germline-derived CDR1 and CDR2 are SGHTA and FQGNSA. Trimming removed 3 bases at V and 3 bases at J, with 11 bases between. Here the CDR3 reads CASSLRGSHTGELFF. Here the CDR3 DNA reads TGTGCCAGCAGCTTGAGGGGGTCCCACACCGGGGAGCTGTTTTTT.

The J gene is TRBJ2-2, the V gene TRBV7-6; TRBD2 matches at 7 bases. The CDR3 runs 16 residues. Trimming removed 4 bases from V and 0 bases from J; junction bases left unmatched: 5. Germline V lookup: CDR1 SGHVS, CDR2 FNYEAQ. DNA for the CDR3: TGTGCCAGCAGCTATTCTAGCGGTTCGAACACCGGGGAGCTGTTTTTT. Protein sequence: CASSYSSGSNTGELFF.

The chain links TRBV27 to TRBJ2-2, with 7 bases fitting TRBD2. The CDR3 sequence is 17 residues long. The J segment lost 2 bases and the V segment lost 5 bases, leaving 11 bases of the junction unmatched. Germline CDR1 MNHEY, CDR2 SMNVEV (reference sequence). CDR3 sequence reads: CASSQGGSDLNTGELFF. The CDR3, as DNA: TGTGCCAGCAGTCAGGGCGGGAGCGACTTAAACACCGGGGAGCTGTTTTTT.

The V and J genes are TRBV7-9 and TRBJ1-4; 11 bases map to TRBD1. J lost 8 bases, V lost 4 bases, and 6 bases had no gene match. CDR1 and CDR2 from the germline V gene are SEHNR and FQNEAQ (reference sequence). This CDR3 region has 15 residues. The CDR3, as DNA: TGTGCCAGCAGCTCGGCCGGGACAGGGGGGGAAAAACTGTTTTTT. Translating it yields CASSSAGTGGEKLFF.

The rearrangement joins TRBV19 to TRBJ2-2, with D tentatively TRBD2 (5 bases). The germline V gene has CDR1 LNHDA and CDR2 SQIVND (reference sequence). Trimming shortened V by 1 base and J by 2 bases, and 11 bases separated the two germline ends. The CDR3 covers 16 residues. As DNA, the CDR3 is TGTGCCAGTAGTATAGGAGGGCGCGGAAACACCGGGGAGCTGTTTTTT. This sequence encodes CASSIGGRGNTGELFF.